This T cell receptor beta chain was identified during a study of T cells in Graves' hyperthyroidism and ophthalmopathy. Amplified regions were TCR beta CDR3 sequences from RNA transcripts. RT-PCR in the first round (using the HTBI primer set) targeted the TCR CDR3. MiXCR, applied by TCRdb to the multiplex PCR reads, yields one record per CDR3 protein. The sample has about 610,000 distinct CDR3 sequences; roughly a sixth are singletons. Germline V gene lookup returns CDR1 GTSNPN and CDR2 SVGIG (reference sequence). Trimming stripped 3 bases from V and 6 bases from J, with 9 bases between. This CDR3 has 11 amino acids. Each person with ophthalmopathy scored at least 3 on the Clinical Activity Score, reached NOSPECS grade 4 or higher, and had been ill under 3 months. Uncontrolled infection, other autoimmune disease, pregnancy or lactation led to exclusion. Source material for PBMCs was about 10 ml fresh peripheral blood.

To note about this clonotype: A much larger clonotype is one base distant, so this may be a read error. The CDR3 end shows no conserved phenylalanine or tryptophan, and so a read error is likely.

This TCR was sampled from a woman aged 40 to 50 with Graves' ophthalmopathy. This chain joins TRBV30 and TRBJ2-7; D gene unclear. The material sequenced was blood. The CDR3 region is CAWRTGPEQYL. In DNA form, the CDR3 reads TGTGCCTGGAGGACTGGCCCCGAGCAGTACCTC.